These 8 T cell receptor beta chains share one sample of origin, sequenced in a study of cytomegalovirus exposure and HLA in healthy donors. Data came from immunoSEQ multiplex PCR; TCRdb stores just in-frame clones and leaves some out. Here the sample spans under 200,000 clones, about 86% being singletons. The sample consisted of PBMCs. The receptor source for this set is a woman in her 30s in good health and CMV-seronegative.

This sequence joins TRBV5-4 and TRBJ2-3, with TRBD2 identical over 9 bases. V was clipped by 1 base and J by 5 bases; unmatched bases: 5. This CDR3 comprises 15 residues. Germline CDR1 reads SGHNT; CDR2 reads YYREEE (reference sequence). CDR3 amino acids: CASSLKRGAGDTQYF. Here the CDR3 DNA reads TGTGCCAGCAGCTTGAAGCGGGGGGCTGGAGATACGCAGTATTTT.

The CDR3 sequence is CSAGGARRGHEQFF. CDR3 nucleotides: TGCAGCGCCGGGGGGGCTAGACGAGGTCATGAGCAGTTCTTC. The chain employs TRBV29-1 and TRBJ2-1; TRBD2 matches at 8 bases. With 7 bases clipped from V and 8 bases from J, the junction kept 13 bases outside the gene matches. Germline values: CDR1 SQVTM, CDR2 ANQGSEA. The length of the CDR3 is 14 residues.

The CDR3 bases are TGTGCCAGCAGCTTGGACAGAATGAACACTGAAGCTTTCTTT. Its protein product is CASSLDRMNTEAFF. The genes are TRBV7-8 and TRBJ1-1; weak D call: TRBD1 (6 bases). CDR3 length equals 14 residues. Between the trimmed V and J ends, which lost 3 bases and 0 bases, there was a span of 8 bases. Germline CDR1 is SGHVS and CDR2 is FQNEAQ.

A remark on this clone: This sample includes further DNA sequences coding for the same CDR3. The chain links TRBV4-3 to TRBJ1-1, with D perhaps matching TRBD1 (6 bases). V dropped 0 bases and J dropped 0 bases, with 8 bases sitting between them. This CDR3 is 15 amino acids long. Germline V gene data show CDR1 as LGHNA and CDR2 as YSLEER. In DNA, the CDR3 is TGCGCCAGCAGCCAAGATCAGGGGATGAACACTGAAGCTTTCTTT. Translation: CASSQDQGMNTEAFF.

In its sample, this clone was seen a few times. The chain joins TRBV29-1 to TRBJ2-5, with D hard to call. CDR1 is SQVTM, CDR2 ANQGSEA, per germline. Deletions cut 6 bases from V and 5 bases from J, with 13 bases between. This CDR3 comprises 12 residues. The chain's CDR3 is CSVLEVGETQYF. The CDR3 coding sequence is TGCAGCGTCCTAGAGGTTGGTGAGACCCAGTACTTC.

The V and J genes are TRBV7-2 and TRBJ1-1, with unresolved D. From germline, CDR1 is SGHTA and CDR2 FQGNSA. The CDR3 covers 13 residues. V was cut by 4 bases and J by 2 bases, with 8 bases left in between. The DNA for the CDR3 is TGTGCCAGCAGCTCCCGGCCAAACACTGAAGCTTTCTTT. It yields the protein CASSSRPNTEAFF.

The chain links TRBV4-1 to TRBJ2-7, with D perhaps matching TRBD1 (6 bases). The CDR3 runs 15 residues. The germline gives CDR1 MGHRA, CDR2 YSYEKL. V was pared by 3 bases and J by 1 base, with 13 bases between. CDR3 residues: CASSHRGQLSYEQYF. Here the CDR3 DNA reads TGCGCCAGCAGCCACAGGGGACAACTATCCTACGAGCAGTACTTC.

This rearrangement joins TRBV15 to TRBJ2-1; TRBD2 aligns across 12 bases. This CDR3 is built from 16 residues. Trimming took 1 base from V and 8 from J; bases not matched to a gene: 6. Germline V gives CDR1 LNHNV, CDR2 YYDKDF (reference sequence). The CDR3 DNA is TGTGCCACCAGCAGAGTTCCTAGCGGGAGGGTAGATGAGCAGTTCTTC. It specifies CATSRVPSGRVDEQFF.